The clone carrying this TCR beta chain was counted only a few times. Its antigen is not identified. This sample was included in a study of response to subunit inactivated influenza vaccine. Study results and limitations: The authors suggested that every seasonal influenza vaccination recruits few new T cells.

TCRdb used MiXCR to reprocess the RT-PCR reads, holding one entry per CDR3 protein. The data hold hundreds of thousands of distinct CDR3 sequences, with approximately 24% observed a single time. V shed 6 bases, J shed 4 bases, and the junction held 2 bases outside the gene matches. The CDR3 runs to 14 residues. Germline CDR1 is MNHNS and CDR2 is SASEGT. This chain uses TRBV6-1 with TRBJ2-1; 11 nucleotides agree with TRBD1. The sample in question was CD4+ T cells sorted from PBMCs, obtained more than 4 days after vaccination. The TCR originated in a middle-aged man who received an inactivated influenza vaccine. The CDR3: CASSGTGGYNEQFF. CDR3 bases: TGTGCCAGCAGCGGGACAGGGGGGTACAATGAGCAGTTCTTC.